The T cell receptor (beta chain) described here comes from a study of shared clonotypes between healthy human individuals. Study-wide results and limits: Sharing of clonotypes among donors was expected to vary with sequencing depth.

TCRdb's copy holds only in-frame clones and misses some; the assay was immunoSEQ multiplex PCR. The top ten clones hold about 0.39% of a sample with approximately 2.1 million clones, about 92% of them seen once. Worth noting for this clone: The target antigen is unknown.

The TCR originated in a man between 18 and 29 years old in good health. Some clones in this sample may be carry-over from other donors' samples. Sequenced material: naive CD4+ T cells from PBMCs. Regarding subset: CD45RA+ positively selected.

CDR3 bases: TGTGCCAGCAGCCTCACAGGGAGTCAGCCCCAGCATTTT. It yields the protein CASSLTGSQPQHF. J is TRBJ1-5 and V is TRBV7-2; possible D gene TRBD1, 6 bases. Germline lookup yields CDR1 SGHTA and CDR2 FQGNSA. This CDR3 is built from 13 residues. Between the trimmed V and J ends, which lost 5 bases and 6 bases, there was a span of 11 bases.